These 4 T cell receptor beta chains came from one sample sequenced in a study of T cell clusters in autoimmune cytopenias. TRB was amplified from approximately 250 ng of peripheral blood genomic DNA per sample. Multiplex touch-down PCR amplified TRB using TRB-A and TRB-B pools in one tube. TCRdb derives one entry per CDR3 protein from the multiplex PCR reads, leaving out DNA. The sample totals over 10,000 distinct CDR3 sequences. The same data also contributed to another study, on T cell repertoires in aging, cancer and after chemotherapy.

The source material was peripheral blood. These TCRs come from a human donor in good health.

This sequence joins TRBV19 and TRBJ1-2; TCRdb lists TRBD1, though no DNA is available to test this call. There are 15 residues in the CDR3. CDR1 is LNHDA and CDR2 is SQIVND in the germline V gene (reference sequence). CDR3 in amino acids: CASSILRQANYGYTF.

The rearrangement links TRBV6-5 to TRBJ1-1; the TRBD1 assignment by TCRdb is unverifiable without DNA. The CDR3 has 13 residues. Per germline, CDR1 MNHEY and CDR2 SVGAGI. CDR3 in amino acids: CASSQDSWTEAFF.

The chain carries TRBV12-3 or TRBV12-4 and TRBJ1-4; the TCRdb D gene call, TRBD1, has no DNA to confirm it. CDR3 length: 17 residues. The CDR3 sequence is CASSLEVGGATNEKLFF.

This chain links TRBV11-2 with TRBJ2-2; TCRdb designates TRBD2, a call that cannot be tested without DNA. This CDR3 region has 20 residues. The V gene's germline CDR1 is SGHAT and CDR2 FQNNGV. CDR3 region: CASSLDPLAGNPRDTGELFF.